Shown below are 8 T cell receptor beta chains from a single sample sequenced in a study of control samples from healthy donors and cancer patients. The method was immunoSEQ multiplex PCR; TCRdb's version includes in-frame clones alone and lacks a portion of them. The table has approximately 220,000 clones, over 90% seen once. Sequencing input: blood. The receptors derive from a man in his forties or fifties in good health.

V is TRBV19 and J is TRBJ2-7; no clear D gene. The CDR3 loop spans 13 amino acids. Germline-derived CDR1 and CDR2 are LNHDA and SQIVND (reference sequence). The germline V and J ends were trimmed by 3 bases and 7 bases, with 13 bases remaining between them. This CDR3 is CASSISGFKEQYF. CDR3 DNA sequence: TGTGCCAGTAGTATTTCTGGGTTCAAAGAGCAGTACTTC.

The chain has TRBV6-2 or TRBV6-3 and TRBJ2-3; the D gene is possibly TRBD2 (7 bases). The V gene's germline CDR1 is MNHEY and CDR2 SVGEGT. The CDR3 is 14 residues long. Trimming shortened V by 4 bases and J by 4 bases, and 12 bases separated the two germline ends. DNA of the CDR3: TGTGCCAGCAGTTTGGGGGGGCCCGCAGATACGCAGTATTTT. Encoded protein: CASSLGGPADTQYF.

CDR3 nucleotides: TGTGCCACCAGCAGACTAACGACAGGGGAGGACTATGGCTACACCTTC. Amino acid sequence: CATSRLTTGEDYGYTF. The V gene is TRBV15, the J gene TRBJ1-2, with 8 bases that match TRBD1. V was pared by 2 bases and J by 3 bases, with 8 bases of the junction left unmatched. Looked up from germline, CDR1 is LNHNV and CDR2 is YYDKDF (reference sequence). This CDR3 spans 16 amino acids.

The chain has TRBV5-1 and TRBJ1-2; possible D gene TRBD1, 6 bases. Germline V gene sequence: CDR1 SGHRS, CDR2 YFSETQ. V dropped 2 bases and J dropped 7 bases, with 15 bases sitting between them. The CDR3 is 14 residues long. CDR3 sequence (DNA): TGCGCCAGCAGCTTAGTGGCAGGGGAACGTGGCTACACCTTC. Its protein is CASSLVAGERGYTF. Complete variable domain (other parts from reference TRBV5-1 and TRBJ1-2): KAGVTQTPRYLIKTRGQQVTLSCSPISGHRSVSWYQQTPGQGLQFLFEYFSETQRNKGNFPGRFSGRQFSNSRSEMNVSTLELGDSALYLCASSLVAGERGYTFGSGTRLTVV.

As to this clone: This specimen includes other DNA sequences encoding the same CDR3. The CDR3 region is CASRSGTGSYGYTF. For the CDR3, the DNA is TGTGCCAGCAGGTCCGGGACAGGGAGCTATGGCTACACCTTC. The V and J genes are TRBV28 and TRBJ1-2, with 9 bases matching TRBD1. Germline trimming cut 6 bases from V and 4 bases from J; bases unmatched to any gene: 6. Germline CDR1 reads MDHEN; CDR2 reads SYDVKM. This CDR3 region has 14 residues.

This rearrangement joins TRBV5-1 to TRBJ1-6, with 8 nucleotides matching TRBD1. J gave up 8 bases and V 4 bases, and 11 bases lay outside the gene matches. The CDR3 has 16 residues. From germline, CDR1 is SGHRS and CDR2 YFSETQ. The CDR3 reads CASSRVGQGEDSPLHF. In nucleotides, the CDR3 is TGCGCCAGCAGCCGCGTCGGACAGGGTGAGGATTCACCCCTCCACTTT.

The rearrangement uses TRBV19 and TRBJ2-5, with no clear D. Germline CDR1 reads LNHDA; CDR2 reads SQIVND (reference sequence). CDR3 length: 12 amino acids. Trimming left V 3 bases short and J 4 bases short, with 6 bases between. CDR3 DNA sequence: TGTGCCAGTAGTATCGCAGGAGAGACCCAGTACTTC. This encodes CASSIAGETQYF.

The rearrangement uses TRBV19 and TRBJ1-3, with D tentatively TRBD1 (5 bases). This CDR3 is 14 amino acids long. Germline assignment: CDR1 LNHDA and CDR2 SQIVND (reference sequence). The germline V and J ends were trimmed by 8 bases and 0 bases, with 11 bases remaining between them. This CDR3 is CASGAESSGNTIYF. The DNA of the CDR3 is TGTGCCAGTGGGGCCGAAAGCTCTGGAAACACCATATATTTT.